This T cell receptor beta chain was observed in a study of blood T cell repertoires in COVID-19 (dated by TCRdb to the early 2020s). For the study in its entirety: Recovered participants in ImmuneRACE Cohort 3 were defined by two consecutive negative NP/OP PCR tests, clearance by a healthcare professional, or resolution of symptoms. Collaborator samples came from the United States, Italy and Spain and covered acute and convalescent phases of COVID-19. The material from the prospective study consisted of cDNA or gDNA derived from T cells, B-cell-depleted T cells, or PBMCs. The dataset comprised deeply sampled blood TCRbeta repertoires from subjects exposed to, actively infected with, or recovered from COVID-19. The repertoires were made available in a free public database intended to serve as a resource for research on the immune response to SARS-CoV-2. Samples came from the ongoing ImmuneRACE study (first 160 participants) plus 1,254 subjects from 6 global collaborators. The sample metadata nearly always contained a de-identified subject ID, COVID-19 status, age in years and sex. Where available, HLA class I and class II types were obtained from metadata supplied by the sample provider rather than from assay-based typing.

Participants in the prospective study were enrolled through a virtual design, were aged about 18 to 100 years, and lived in approximately 25 United States geographic areas. In the prospective study, cohorts were assigned on the basis of participant-reported clinical history obtained from a screening survey and a study questionnaire. Mobile phlebotomists in the prospective study collected whole blood, serum and a nasopharyngeal or oropharyngeal swab from every participant. Participants in the prospective study had the option to provide additional blood draws and questionnaires over an approximately 2-month period. Before DNA extraction, prospective study blood samples were shipped either frozen or at room temperature. Broad study findings and their caveats: How much clinical and demographic metadata was included differed by source and by participant, and the metadata was provided uncurated.

Points on this clone: The specificity of this receptor is unknown. Nothing much larger sits one base from this clone, and base qualities are not available.

TCRbeta CDR3 regions were amplified from genomic DNA using the immunoSEQ Assay, a bias-controlled multiplex PCR. The authors' analysis ran thus. Nucleated cell counts per sample were estimated from amplification of reference gene primers within the assay. To quantify the absolute abundance of each unique TCRbeta CDR3 rearrangement, sequence reads were collapsed and filtered. For each sample, productive Simpson clonality was calculated as the square root of Simpson's diversity index over productive rearrangements. Imported from immuneACCESS, the table was reduced by TCRdb to in-frame sequences with V and J called. These copies leave out some clones; in studies compared against another copy, an unresolved V gene accounts for under half, and the cause of the remainder is not known. V, J and clone size derive from that table, while D and trimming were established from the DNA sequence. The sample table records 150,000 to 200,000 clones; about 80% of these occur just once. Together, the top ten hold roughly 19% of the sample.

The germline V gene yields MNHEY for CDR1 and SVGAGI for CDR2. V is cut by 5 bases and J by 3 bases, and the space between the germline ends is 17 bases. Including cysteine and phenylalanine, the CDR3 has 15 amino acids. Just CDR3 DNA is preserved here, 45 bases in frame from base 1. The sequence was obtained from a woman in her seventies in a cohort exposed to, infected with or recovered from COVID-19 (not recorded which). The sample comprised PBMCs or T cells enriched from blood (not recorded which). The sequence is built from TRBV6-5 and TRBJ2-7; a weak D assignment points to TRBD2 (5 bases agree). At the DNA level, the sequence is TGTGCCAGCAGTAAGACACCCTTGGCGGGCTACGAGCAGTACTTC. Protein translation: CASSKTPLAGYEQYF.